A selection of T cell receptor beta chains follows, all from one sample in a study of blood T cells in healthy people across ages. TCRdb redid the calling of the 5' RACE reads with MiXCR, one entry per CDR3 protein. This table has roughly 1.5 million distinct CDR3 sequences, about 42% appearing once. Sample: blood. These TCRs come from a woman aged 18-29 years in good health. Both conserved end residues are trimmed from each CDR3.

j_gene: TRBJ2-1; len: 13; v_gene: TRBV7-9; CDR3aa: ASSLAQGSQRKQF
j_gene: TRBJ2-3; len: 14; v_gene: TRBV11-3; CDR3aa: ASSLGTPDFTDTQY
j_gene: TRBJ2-7; len: 11; v_gene: TRBV20-1; CDR3aa: SAPGPGSYEQY
j_gene: TRBJ2-5; len: 13; v_gene: TRBV27; CDR3aa: ASSLTRLAGETQY
j_gene: TRBJ2-1; len: 12; v_gene: TRBV20-1; CDR3aa: SARDRQRINEQF
j_gene: TRBJ2-7; len: 12; v_gene: TRBV6-1; CDR3aa: ASSPTSETYEQY
j_gene: TRBJ2-1; len: 12; v_gene: TRBV5-1; CDR3aa: ASSIWTGPNEQF
j_gene: TRBJ1-1; len: 13; v_gene: TRBV4-1; CDR3aa: ASSQNQGEDTEAF
j_gene: TRBJ2-1; len: 14; v_gene: TRBV6-5; CDR3aa: ASTTLGPRLSNEQF
j_gene: TRBJ2-1; len: 10; v_gene: TRBV6-5; CDR3aa: ASGGLRNEQF
j_gene: TRBJ2-5; len: 10; v_gene: TRBV20-1; CDR3aa: SAPVREETQY
j_gene: TRBJ1-2; len: 8; v_gene: TRBV20-1; CDR3aa: ARDIPGYT
j_gene: TRBJ2-3; len: 11; v_gene: TRBV27; CDR3aa: ASSSHDTDTQY
j_gene: TRBJ2-5; len: 15; v_gene: TRBV27; CDR3aa: ASSFGVSREYQETQY
j_gene: TRBJ2-5; len: 13; v_gene: TRBV28; CDR3aa: ASSLRLAAYNEQY
j_gene: TRBJ1-4; len: 12; v_gene: TRBV5-6; CDR3aa: ASSLDRYHEKLF
j_gene: TRBJ1-1; len: 10; v_gene: TRBV7-9; CDR3aa: ASSFLGDEAF
j_gene: TRBJ2-5; len: 12; v_gene: TRBV2; CDR3aa: AVYGPGAMETQY
j_gene: TRBJ2-1; len: 11; v_gene: TRBV6-2/TRBV6-3; CDR3aa: ASSRWGGNEQF
j_gene: TRBJ2-1; len: 14; v_gene: TRBV20-1; CDR3aa: SATGTSASSYNEQF
j_gene: TRBJ2-3; len: 13; v_gene: TRBV7-9; CDR3aa: ASTIQGSATDTQY
j_gene: TRBJ2-1; len: 12; v_gene: TRBV20-1; CDR3aa: SAAASGGLDEQF
j_gene: TRBJ2-7; len: 11; v_gene: TRBV27; CDR3aa: ASSSRQTYEQY
j_gene: TRBJ2-1; len: 9; v_gene: TRBV30; CDR3aa: AWSSIHREF
j_gene: TRBJ1-3; len: 11; v_gene: TRBV25-1; CDR3aa: ASSESDRHTIY
j_gene: TRBJ1-1; len: 11; v_gene: TRBV5-1; CDR3aa: ASSPSGARPAF
j_gene: TRBJ1-5; len: 12; v_gene: TRBV20-1; CDR3aa: SATRGNSNQPQH
j_gene: TRBJ2-5; len: 11; v_gene: TRBV7-6; CDR3aa: ASSLGVSWTQY
j_gene: TRBJ2-1; len: 13; v_gene: TRBV13; CDR3aa: ASSLGLAGALGQF
j_gene: TRBJ2-1; len: 12; v_gene: TRBV27; CDR3aa: ASSRRESRNEQF
j_gene: TRBJ2-1; len: 12; v_gene: TRBV5-6; CDR3aa: ASSYPGHGNEQF
j_gene: TRBJ2-1; len: 12; v_gene: TRBV7-2; CDR3aa: ASSLRQGLGEQF
j_gene: TRBJ1-1; len: 13; v_gene: TRBV29-1; CDR3aa: SVERRMDRTSEAF
j_gene: TRBJ2-1; len: 15; v_gene: TRBV3-1; CDR3aa: ASSQAGTPGSYNEQF
j_gene: TRBJ2-5; len: 13; v_gene: TRBV27; CDR3aa: ASSSYALGQETQY
j_gene: TRBJ1-1; len: 13; v_gene: TRBV12-3/TRBV12-4; CDR3aa: ASSLGPPGHTEAF
j_gene: TRBJ2-6; len: 10; v_gene: TRBV25-1; CDR3aa: ASSGGASVLT
j_gene: TRBJ2-1; len: 12; v_gene: TRBV12-3/TRBV12-4; CDR3aa: ASSPTGTNNEQF
j_gene: TRBJ2-3; len: 11; v_gene: TRBV4-3; CDR3aa: ASSQTLTTGKY
j_gene: -; len: 14; v_gene: TRBV20-1; CDR3aa: SARRSGSSGINEQY
j_gene: TRBJ1-4; len: 13; v_gene: TRBV20-1; CDR3aa: SARDPKGSGEKLF